The 12 T cell receptor beta chains listed next were all sequenced from one sample in a study of spatial heterogeneity in lung cancer. Their target antigens are unknown. Findings and caveats of the study: Tumors with more nonsynonymous mutations had more expanded intratumoral alpha and beta TCRs.

TCRdb processed the 5' RACE reads anew with MiXCR; each CDR3 protein has one entry. The sample includes roughly 16,000 distinct CDR3 sequences, 5% to 8% seen only once; the top ten take approximately 6.2%. Regarding time point: sample taken at primary tumor resection. The specimen comprised lung tumor tissue, sampled at surgery. The receptors were sampled from a male donor with early-stage non-small cell lung cancer.

Points on this clonotype: The library was built for alpha chains, so this beta chain is an off-target read and its size means little. The chain couples TRBV7-2 to TRBJ2-2, with 10 bases identical to TRBD1. The CDR3 has 16 residues. V was pared by 3 bases and J by 3 bases, with 4 bases of the junction left unmatched. Germline loops: CDR1 SGHTA, CDR2 FQGNSA. The CDR3 here is CASSFDRGLDTGELFF. The CDR3 DNA sequence: TGTGCCAGCAGCTTCGACAGGGGGCTGGACACCGGGGAGCTGTTTTTT.

This clonotype was seen ten or more times. The library was designed around alpha chains, so this beta chain is a stray read whose abundance carries little weight. This rearrangement joins TRBV5-5 to TRBJ2-1; D perhaps matches TRBD1 (5 bases). This CDR3 comprises 13 residues. Per germline, CDR1 SGHKS and CDR2 YYEKEE (reference sequence). V gave up 1 base and J gave up 5 bases, with 7 bases separating them. CDR3 region: CASSLRQNNEQFF. The CDR3 coding sequence is TGTGCCAGCAGCTTGCGACAGAACAATGAGCAGTTCTTC.

This clonotype was detected ten times or more. Since the library was made to target alpha chains, this beta chain is a stray read and its abundance is not meaningful. The chain combines TRBV7-2 with TRBJ2-3; D uncertain. V shed 5 bases and J shed 2 bases, with 5 bases lying between them. CDR3 size: 12 residues. Germline CDR1 reads SGHTA; CDR2 reads FQGNSA. CDR3 region: CASSTYTDTQYF. CDR3 DNA sequence: TGTGCCAGCAGCACGTACACAGATACGCAGTATTTT.

A few counts support this clonotype. This beta chain came through as a stray read in a library set up for alpha chains, and its size says little. The chain employs TRBV11-2 and TRBJ2-5; 9 bases align to TRBD2. With V trimmed by 2 bases and J by 2 bases, 6 bases remained unmatched. The CDR3 spans 16 residues. Looked up from germline, CDR1 is SGHAT and CDR2 is FQNNGV. The CDR3 protein is CASSLMAGGRQETQYF. The CDR3 DNA reads as TGTGCCAGCAGCTTAATGGCGGGGGGGCGGCAAGAGACCCAGTACTTC.

The table lists this clonotype with many counts. Within a library made for alpha chains, this beta chain is off target, and its count is uninformative. V and J are TRBV11-1 and TRBJ2-5; 9 bases match TRBD2. Per germline, CDR1 SGHAT and CDR2 FQDESV (reference sequence). CDR3 size: 16 residues. Trimming cost V 2 bases and J 2 bases; bases outside gene matches: 6. The CDR3 reads CASSLSRLAAQETQYF. The DNA of the CDR3 is TGTGCCAGCAGCTTATCCCGACTAGCGGCACAAGAGACCCAGTACTTC. Supplemented by reference TRBV11-1 and TRBJ2-5, the full variable domain reads EAEVAQSPRYKITEKSQAVAFWCDPISGHATLYWYRQILGQGPELLVQFQDESVVDDSQLPKDRFSAERLKGVDSTLKIQPAELGDSAMYLCASSLSRLAAQETQYFGPGTRLLVL.

By share, this clonotype ranks as medium-sized (0.01 to 0.1%). With the library built for alpha chains, this beta chain is off target and its frequency is not meaningful. The chain joins TRBV6-5 to TRBJ2-7; no definite D call. CDR3 size: 11 residues. The V end lost 4 bases, the J end lost 4 bases, and 5 bases lay between the germline ends. The V gene's germline CDR1 is MNHEY and CDR2 SVGAGI. CDR3 sequence reads: CASSSAYEQYF. DNA for the CDR3: TGTGCCAGCAGTTCCGCATACGAGCAGTACTTC.

This clonotype showed up many times. Little can be read into the size of this beta chain, an off-target read in a library designed for alpha chains. This chain joins TRBV20-1 and TRBJ2-5; possibly TRBD1 or TRBD2 for D (5 bases each). Germline-derived CDR1 and CDR2 are DFQATT and SNEGSKA (reference sequence). V lost 3 bases and J lost 7, with 9 bases in between. The CDR3 is 11 residues long. CDR3 residues: CSARDGGTQYF. The CDR3 coding sequence is TGCAGTGCTAGGGATGGGGGGACCCAGTACTTC.

This clonotype was recorded many times. A library prepared for alpha chains yielded this beta chain as an off-target read; its size is of little meaning. The V call is TRBV6-8, the J call TRBJ2-7; 7 positions match TRBD1. The CDR3 covers 15 residues. V gave up 8 bases and J gave up 4 bases; unmatched junction bases: 14. The germline CDR1 and CDR2 sequences are MNHGY and SAAAGT. As DNA, the CDR3 is TGTGCCAGCTCCAGGACAGGATCACCGCAATACGAGCAGTACTTC. Its protein product is CASSRTGSPQYEQYF.

In the case of this clonotype: This beta chain lies outside the target of a library built for alpha chains; its clone size means little. This chain connects TRBV20-1 to TRBJ1-4; D gene ambiguous. CDR3 length equals 15 residues. The germline V gene has CDR1 DFQATT and CDR2 SNEGSKA (reference sequence). With 2 bases removed from V and 13 bases from J, the gap between germline ends came to 23 bases. The CDR3 nucleotides are TGCAGTGCTAGAAGGGCACGGAACGTTAATGAGGGACTGTTTTTT. It translates to CSARRARNVNEGLFF.

This clonotype was detected ten times or more. Since the library was made to target alpha chains, this beta chain is a stray read and its abundance is not meaningful. The V gene is TRBV9, the J gene TRBJ2-3, with no clear D. Germline V gene sequence: CDR1 SGDLS, CDR2 YYNGEE. V gave up 0 bases and J gave up 1 base, with 9 bases separating them. The length of the CDR3 is 15 residues. The DNA for the CDR3 is TGTGCCAGCAGCGTAGCTCTGGACCGCACAGATACGCAGTATTTT. Protein: CASSVALDRTDTQYF.

This clonotype was observed at least ten times. In a library made to pick up alpha chains, this beta chain is a stray read with a size that means little. The CDR3 coding sequence is TGTGCCAGCAGCGACGACACAGGATGGGGGACCCAGTACTTC. It is translated as CASSDDTGWGTQYF. The chain is built from TRBV9 and TRBJ2-5, with D perhaps matching TRBD1 (5 bases). V shed 3 bases and J shed 7 bases, with 16 bases lying between them. Germline CDR1 reads SGDLS; CDR2 reads YYNGEE. The CDR3 has 14 residues.

For this clonotype: A library prepared for alpha chains yielded this beta chain as an off-target read; its size is of little meaning. The rearrangement links TRBV7-8 to TRBJ2-3; the match to TRBD2 covers 10 bases. Germline assignment: CDR1 SGHVS and CDR2 FQNEAQ. This CDR3 is 14 amino acids long. Trimming took 6 bases from V and 4 from J; bases not matched to a gene: 4. The CDR3 reads CASSYSGGADTQYF. The CDR3 DNA reads TGTGCCAGCAGTTACAGCGGGGGGGCAGATACGCAGTATTTT.